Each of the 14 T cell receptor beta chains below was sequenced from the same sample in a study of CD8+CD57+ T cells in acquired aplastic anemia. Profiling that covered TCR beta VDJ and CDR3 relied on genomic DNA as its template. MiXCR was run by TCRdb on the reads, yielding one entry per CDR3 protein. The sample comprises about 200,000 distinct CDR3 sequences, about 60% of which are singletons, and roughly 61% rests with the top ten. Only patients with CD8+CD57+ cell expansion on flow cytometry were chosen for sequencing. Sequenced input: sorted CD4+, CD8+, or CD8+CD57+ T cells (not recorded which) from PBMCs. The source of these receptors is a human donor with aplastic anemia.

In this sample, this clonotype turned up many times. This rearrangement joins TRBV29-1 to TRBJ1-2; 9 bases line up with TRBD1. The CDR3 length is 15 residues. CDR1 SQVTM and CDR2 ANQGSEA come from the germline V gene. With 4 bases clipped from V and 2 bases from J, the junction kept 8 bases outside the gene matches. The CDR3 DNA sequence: TGCAGCGTTGCCATTGCCGGACAGGGGAACTATGGCTACACCTTC. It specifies CSVAIAGQGNYGYTF.

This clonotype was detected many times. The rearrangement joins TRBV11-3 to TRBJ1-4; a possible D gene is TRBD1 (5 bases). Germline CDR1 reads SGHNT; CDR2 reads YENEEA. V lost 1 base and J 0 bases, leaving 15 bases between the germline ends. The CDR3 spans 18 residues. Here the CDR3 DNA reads TGTGCCAGCAGCTTAGTGGGGCCGGCTCGGTCAACTAATGAAAAACTGTTTTTT. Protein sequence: CASSLVGPARSTNEKLFF.

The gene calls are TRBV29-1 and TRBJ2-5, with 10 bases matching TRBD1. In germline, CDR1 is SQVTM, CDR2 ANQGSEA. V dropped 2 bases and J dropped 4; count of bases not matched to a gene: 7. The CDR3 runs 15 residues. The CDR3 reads CSVEPDRGRTETQYF. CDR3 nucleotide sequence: TGCAGCGTTGAACCCGACAGGGGGCGCACAGAGACCCAGTACTTC.

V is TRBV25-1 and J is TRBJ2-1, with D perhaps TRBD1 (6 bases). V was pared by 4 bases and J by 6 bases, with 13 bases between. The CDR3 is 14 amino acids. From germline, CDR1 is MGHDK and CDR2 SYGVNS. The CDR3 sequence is CASSGLGGANEQFF. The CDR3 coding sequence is TGTGCCAGCAGTGGCCTAGGGGGAGCCAATGAGCAGTTCTTC.

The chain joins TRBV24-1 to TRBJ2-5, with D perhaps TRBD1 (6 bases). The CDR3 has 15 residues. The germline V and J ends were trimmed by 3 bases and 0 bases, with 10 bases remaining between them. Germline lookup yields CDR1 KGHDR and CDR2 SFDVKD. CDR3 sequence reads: CATSDTRGDQETQYF. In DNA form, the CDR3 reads TGTGCCACCAGTGATACCAGGGGAGACCAAGAGACCCAGTACTTC.

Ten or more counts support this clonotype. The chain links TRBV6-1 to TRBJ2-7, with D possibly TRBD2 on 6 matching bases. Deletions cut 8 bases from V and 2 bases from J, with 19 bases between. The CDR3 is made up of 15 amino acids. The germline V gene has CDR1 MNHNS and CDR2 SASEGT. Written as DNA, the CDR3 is TGTGCCAGCTGGGCAACCGGGACTTGGCCCTACGAGCAGTACTTC. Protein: CASWATGTWPYEQYF.

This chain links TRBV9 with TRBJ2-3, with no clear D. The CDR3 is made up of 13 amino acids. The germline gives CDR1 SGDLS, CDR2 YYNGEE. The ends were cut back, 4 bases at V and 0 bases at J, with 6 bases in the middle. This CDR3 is CASSPFSTDTQYF. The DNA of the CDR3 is TGTGCCAGCAGCCCCTTTAGCACAGATACGCAGTATTTT.

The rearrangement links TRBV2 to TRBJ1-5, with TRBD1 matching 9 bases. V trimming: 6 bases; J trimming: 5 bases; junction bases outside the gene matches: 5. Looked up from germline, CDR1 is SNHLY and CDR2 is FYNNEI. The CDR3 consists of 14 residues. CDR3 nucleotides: TGTGCCAGCAGCGAACAGGGGGCGGATCAGCCCCAGCATTTT. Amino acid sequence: CASSEQGADQPQHF.

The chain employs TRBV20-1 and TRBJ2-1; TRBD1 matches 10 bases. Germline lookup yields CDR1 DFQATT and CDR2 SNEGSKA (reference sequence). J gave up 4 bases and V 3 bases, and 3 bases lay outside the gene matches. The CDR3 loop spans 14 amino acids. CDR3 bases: TGCAGTGCTAGCGGGACAGGGGATTACAATGAGCAGTTCTTC. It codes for CSASGTGDYNEQFF.

As DNA, the CDR3 is TGTGCCAGCAGCGTCGGCGGGGTCAACTACAATGAGCAGTTCTTC. Encoded protein: CASSVGGVNYNEQFF. V is TRBV9 and J is TRBJ2-1, with D possibly TRBD2 on 6 matching bases. Deletions cut 2 bases from V and 3 bases from J, with 12 bases between. The CDR3 runs 15 residues. The germline V gene has CDR1 SGDLS and CDR2 YYNGEE.

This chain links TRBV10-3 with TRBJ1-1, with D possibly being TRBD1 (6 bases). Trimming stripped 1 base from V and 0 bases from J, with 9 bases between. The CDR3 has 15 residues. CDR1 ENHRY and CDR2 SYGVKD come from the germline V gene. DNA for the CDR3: TGTGCCATCAGTGAGTACAGGGACATGAACACTGAAGCTTTCTTT. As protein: CAISEYRDMNTEAFF.

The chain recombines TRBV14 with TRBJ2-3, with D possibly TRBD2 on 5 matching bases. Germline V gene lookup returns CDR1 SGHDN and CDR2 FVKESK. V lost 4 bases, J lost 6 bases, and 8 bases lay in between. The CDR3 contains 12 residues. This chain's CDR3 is CASSRSGDTQYF. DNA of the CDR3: TGTGCCAGCAGCCGCAGCGGTGATACGCAGTATTTT. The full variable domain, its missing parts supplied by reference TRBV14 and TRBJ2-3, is EAGVTQFPSHSVIEKGQTVTLRCDPISGHDNLYWYRRVMGKEIKFLLHFVKESKQDESGMPNNRFLAERTGGTYSTLKVQPAELEDSGVYFCASSRSGDTQYFGPGTRLTVL.

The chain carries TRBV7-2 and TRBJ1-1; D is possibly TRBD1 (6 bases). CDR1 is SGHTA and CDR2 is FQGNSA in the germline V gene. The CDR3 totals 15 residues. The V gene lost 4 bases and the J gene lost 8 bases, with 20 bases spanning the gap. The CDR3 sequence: CASSSPVQGIMEAFF. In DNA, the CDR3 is TGTGCCAGCAGCTCTCCGGTACAGGGTATTATGGAAGCTTTCTTT.

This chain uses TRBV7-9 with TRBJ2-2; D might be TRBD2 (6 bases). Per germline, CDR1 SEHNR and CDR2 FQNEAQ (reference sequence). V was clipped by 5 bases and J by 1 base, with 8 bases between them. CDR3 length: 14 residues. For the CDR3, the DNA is TGTGCCAGCAGCCGAGCGGGGAACACCGGGGAGCTGTTTTTT. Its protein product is CASSRAGNTGELFF.